The 17 T cell receptor beta chains in this list originate from one sample, sequenced in a study of patients and donors after allogeneic stem cell transplantation. TCRdb re-called the RT-PCR reads through MiXCR, storing one row per CDR3 protein. The top ten clones hold 7.2% of a sample with 400,000 to 500,000 distinct CDR3 sequences, about a sixth of them seen once. Sequencing input: blood, either unsorted or a sorted T cell fraction (not recorded which). These receptors were taken from a human donor who was either an allogeneic HSCT recipient or a stem cell or donor lymphocyte infusion donor (not recorded which). It is not recorded whose cells these are; they may come from a transplant donor.

This clonotype occurred a few times. The chain uses TRBV18 and TRBJ1-5; D remains unclear. The CDR3 runs 13 residues. Trimming pared 2 bases from V and 4 bases from J, leaving 6 bases between. Germline CDR1 reads KGHSH; CDR2 reads LQKENI. CDR3 loop: CASSPGVNQPQHF. CDR3 DNA: TGTGCCAGCTCACCAGGGGTAAATCAGCCCCAGCATTTT.

The chain combines TRBV10-3 with TRBJ2-1; no definite D call. Germline CDR1 reads ENHRY; CDR2 reads SYGVKD. The CDR3 runs 15 residues. V dropped 6 bases and J dropped 4 bases, with 16 bases sitting between them. In DNA form, the CDR3 reads TGTGCCATCAGGAGGACCCCTCAATCGTACAATGAGCAGTTCTTC. The encoded protein is CAIRRTPQSYNEQFF.

V usage is TRBV20-1 and J usage is TRBJ1-1, with D maybe TRBD1 (5 bases). The CDR3 totals 13 residues. Trimming cost V 3 bases and J 5 bases, with 13 bases left between them. CDR1 DFQATT and CDR2 SNEGSKA come from the germline V gene (reference sequence). The CDR3 DNA follows: TGCAGTGCTAGGGACCTCAAGGGGACTGAAGCTTTCTTT. Encoded protein: CSARDLKGTEAFF.

This clonotype came up a few times. DNA for the CDR3: TGTGCCAGCAGCCCGGAGACCCTTTCCTATGGCTACACCTTC. Translated, it gives CASSPETLSYGYTF. The rearrangement joins TRBV5-5 to TRBJ1-2; D call uncertain. Germline-derived CDR1 and CDR2 are SGHKS and YYEKEE (reference sequence). V lost 4 bases and J lost 4, with 14 bases in between. The CDR3 is made up of 14 amino acids.

The genes are TRBV11-2 and TRBJ2-3, with D possibly being TRBD1 (6 bases). Trimming pared 5 bases from V and 5 bases from J, leaving 17 bases between. The CDR3 extends over 15 amino acids. CDR1 and CDR2 from the germline V gene are SGHAT and FQNNGV. CDR3 region: CASSPRWGLGDTQYF. CDR3 sequence (DNA): TGTGCCAGCAGCCCAAGGTGGGGGCTTGGAGATACGCAGTATTTT. Drawing the rest from reference TRBV11-2 and TRBJ2-3, the complete variable domain is EAGVAQSPRYKIIEKRQSVAFWCNPISGHATLYWYQQILGQGPKLLIQFQNNGVVDDSQLPKDRFSAERLKGVDSTLKIQPAKLEDSAVYLCASSPRWGLGDTQYFGPGTRLTVL.

This clonotype was recorded a few times. This chain connects TRBV24-1 to TRBJ2-3; 8 bases map to TRBD1. After removal of 3 bases from V and 7 bases from J, the junction contained 14 bases not matched to a gene. The germline gives CDR1 KGHDR, CDR2 SFDVKD. The CDR3 is made up of 17 amino acids. CDR3 residues: CATSDPGQGSTTNTQYF. The DNA for the CDR3 is TGTGCCACCAGTGATCCAGGACAGGGATCCACTACTAATACGCAGTATTTT.

The genes are TRBV15 and TRBJ1-5; possible D gene TRBD1, 5 bases. Trimming cost V 0 bases and J 4 bases, with 16 bases left between them. This CDR3 contains 17 residues. CDR1 is LNHNV and CDR2 is YYDKDF in the germline V gene (reference sequence). This CDR3 is CATSRDPISRVNQPQHF. CDR3 bases: TGTGCCACCAGCAGAGATCCGATCAGCAGGGTGAATCAGCCCCAGCATTTT.

This clonotype has more than one count but fewer than ten. The chain joins TRBV5-8 to TRBJ2-3; 7 nucleotides align to TRBD1. Trimming cost V 4 bases and J 2 bases; bases outside gene matches: 4. Germline V CDR1 and CDR2: SGHTS, YDEGEE. The CDR3 length is 14 residues. The CDR3 region is CASSRDSFTDTQYF. As DNA, the CDR3 is TGTGCCAGCAGCCGGGACAGCTTCACAGATACGCAGTATTTT.

J is TRBJ2-3 and V is TRBV5-1; a possible D gene is TRBD1 (5 bases). The germline V gene encodes CDR1 SGHRS and CDR2 YFSETQ. The ends were cut back, 6 bases at V and 2 bases at J, with 13 bases in the middle. The length of the CDR3 is 14 residues. In DNA, the CDR3 is TGCGCCAGCATACCTGGCAGGGCCACAGATACGCAGTATTTT. Amino acids: CASIPGRATDTQYF.

This clonotype appeared many times. CDR3 sequence reads: CASSKGGLSNQPQHF. The CDR3 bases are TGTGCCAGCAGCAAAGGGGGGCTAAGCAATCAGCCCCAGCATTTT. The rearrangement links TRBV3-1 to TRBJ1-5; a possible D gene is TRBD1 (6 bases). There are 15 residues in the CDR3. Deletions cut 5 bases from V and 1 base from J, with 12 bases between. From germline, CDR1 is LGHDT and CDR2 YNNKEL (reference sequence). Combining the CDR3 with reference TRBV3-1 and TRBJ1-5 gives the whole variable domain DTAVSQTPKYLVTQMGNDKSIKCEQNLGHDTMYWYKQDSKKFLKIMFSYNNKELIINETVPNRFSPKSPDKAHLNLHINSLELGDSAVYFCASSKGGLSNQPQHFGDGTRLSIL.

This clonotype has more than one count but fewer than ten. This chain uses TRBV7-3 with TRBJ2-7, with D unclear. With 0 bases removed from V and 4 bases from J, the gap between germline ends came to 7 bases. This CDR3 is 13 amino acids long. Germline lookup yields CDR1 SGHTA and CDR2 FQGTGA. In DNA, the CDR3 is TGTGCCAGCAGCTTAACGAATCCTTACGAGCAGTACTTC. Its protein is CASSLTNPYEQYF.

V is TRBV9 and J is TRBJ2-7; the match to TRBD1 covers 9 bases. Losses at the gene ends were 0 bases for V and 4 bases for J; bases not matched to a gene: 2. This CDR3 has 14 amino acids. Germline V gene data show CDR1 as SGDLS and CDR2 as YYNGEE. The CDR3 DNA reads as TGTGCCAGCAGCGTAGGGACAGGGGAGTACGAGCAGTACTTC. Its translation is CASSVGTGEYEQYF.

This clonotype was recorded at least ten times. The chain carries TRBV5-1 and TRBJ2-2, with D unresolved. V dropped 0 bases and J dropped 4 bases, with 7 bases sitting between them. This CDR3 region has 14 residues. The germline CDR1 and CDR2 sequences are SGHRS and YFSETQ. CDR3 sequence reads: CASSLGASTGELFF. The CDR3, as DNA: TGCGCCAGCAGCTTGGGGGCATCCACCGGGGAGCTGTTTTTT.

This clonotype came up a few times. The J gene is TRBJ1-2, the V gene TRBV11-2; 7 bases map to TRBD1. V gave up 6 bases and J gave up 5 bases; unmatched junction bases: 9. In germline, CDR1 is SGHAT, CDR2 FQNNGV. The CDR3 covers 14 residues. CDR3 residues: CASSTRGAGYGYTF. The DNA of the CDR3 is TGTGCCAGCAGTACCAGGGGGGCTGGGTATGGCTACACCTTC.

This clonotype has just a few counts. This chain connects TRBV10-3 to TRBJ2-5; maybe TRBD2 (5 bases). Trimming cost V 0 bases and J 5 bases, with 13 bases left between them. Germline-derived CDR1 and CDR2 are ENHRY and SYGVKD. There are 15 residues in the CDR3. The CDR3 protein is CAISESGLALETQYF. The CDR3 DNA reads as TGTGCCATCAGTGAGTCTGGGCTAGCTCTGGAGACCCAGTACTTC.

CDR3 in DNA: TGTGCCAGCAGCCCCCCCGGACTAGCGGGAGTCCCCTACGAGCAGTACTTC. It encodes CASSPPGLAGVPYEQYF. The chain joins TRBV5-6 to TRBJ2-7, with TRBD2 matching 13 bases. Germline V lookup: CDR1 SGHDT, CDR2 YYEEEE. Trimming cost V 4 bases and J 2 bases; bases outside gene matches: 9. The CDR3 consists of 17 residues.

Remarks on this clonotype: With a much larger clone just one base away, this may be a read error. The CDR3 protein is CASGAVTYEQYF. As DNA, the CDR3 is TGTGCCAGCGGCGCTGTCACTTACGAGCAGTACTTC. This chain connects TRBV12-3 or TRBV12-4 to TRBJ2-7; D gene ambiguous. The CDR3 consists of 12 residues. V lost 8 bases to trimming and J lost 4 bases, with 12 bases between them.